This TCR beta chain derives from a study of CD8 T cells in Susac syndrome. This CDR3 contains 14 residues. Germline values: CDR1 DFQATT, CDR2 SNEGSKA (reference sequence). The V end was cut by 6 bases, the J end by 7 bases, with 19 bases between. Reverse transcription of roughly 0.5 to 1 ug RNA used random hexamers. MiXCR was run by TCRdb on the immunoSEQ multiplex PCR reads, yielding one entry per CDR3 protein. The data hold about 130,000 distinct CDR3 sequences, with about 95% observed a single time. Source material: CD8+ T cells from PBMCs. The chain recombines TRBV20-1 with TRBJ2-1; D possibly corresponds to TRBD2 (6 bases). The clonotype comes from a human donor with Susac syndrome. CDR3 residues: CSAETAAAGNEQFF. The CDR3 DNA is TGCAGTGCAGAGACGGCAGCCGCGGGGAATGAGCAGTTCTTC.